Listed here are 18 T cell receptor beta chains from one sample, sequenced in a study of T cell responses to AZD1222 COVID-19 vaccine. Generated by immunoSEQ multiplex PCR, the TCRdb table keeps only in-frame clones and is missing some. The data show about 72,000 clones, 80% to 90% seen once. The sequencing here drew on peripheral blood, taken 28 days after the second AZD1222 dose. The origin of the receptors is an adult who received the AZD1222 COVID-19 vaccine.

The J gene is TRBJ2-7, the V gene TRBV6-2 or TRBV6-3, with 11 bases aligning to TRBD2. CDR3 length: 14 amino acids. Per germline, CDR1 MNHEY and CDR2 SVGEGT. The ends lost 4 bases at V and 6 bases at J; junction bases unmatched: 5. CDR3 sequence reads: CASSLAGGAREQYF. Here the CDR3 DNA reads TGTGCCAGCAGTTTAGCGGGAGGGGCCCGCGAGCAGTACTTC.

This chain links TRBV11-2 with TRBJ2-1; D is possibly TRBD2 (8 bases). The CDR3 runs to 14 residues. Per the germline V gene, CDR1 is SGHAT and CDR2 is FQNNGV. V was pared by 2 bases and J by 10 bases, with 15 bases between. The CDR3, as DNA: TGTGCCAGCAGCTTAACGGGAGGGGGCCAGGAGCAGTTCTTC. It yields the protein CASSLTGGGQEQFF.

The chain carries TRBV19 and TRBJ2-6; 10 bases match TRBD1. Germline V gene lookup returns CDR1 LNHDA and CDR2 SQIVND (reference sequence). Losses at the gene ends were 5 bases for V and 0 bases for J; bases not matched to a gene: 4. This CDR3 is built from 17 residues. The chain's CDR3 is CASSVGTGVSGANVLTF. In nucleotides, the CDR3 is TGTGCCAGTAGTGTCGGGACAGGGGTCTCTGGGGCCAACGTCCTGACTTTC. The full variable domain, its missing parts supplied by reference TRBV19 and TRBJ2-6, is DGGITQSPKYLFRKEGQNVTLSCEQNLNHDAMYWYRQDPGQGLRLIYYSQIVNDFQKGDIAEGYSVSREKKESFPLTVTSAQKNPTAFYLCASSVGTGVSGANVLTFGAGSRLTVL.

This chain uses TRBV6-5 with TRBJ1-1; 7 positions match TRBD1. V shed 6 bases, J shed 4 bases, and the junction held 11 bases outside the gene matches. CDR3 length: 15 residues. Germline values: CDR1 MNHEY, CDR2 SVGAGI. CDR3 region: CASSPGGEVGTEAFF. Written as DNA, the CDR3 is TGTGCCAGCAGCCCAGGGGGGGAGGTGGGCACTGAAGCTTTCTTT.

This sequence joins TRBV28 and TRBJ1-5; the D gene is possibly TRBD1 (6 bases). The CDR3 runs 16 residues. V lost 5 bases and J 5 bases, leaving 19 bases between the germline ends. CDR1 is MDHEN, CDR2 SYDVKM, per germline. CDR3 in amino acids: CASSPGGPGVDQPQHF. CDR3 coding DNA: TGTGCCAGCAGTCCCGGTGGTCCAGGGGTAGATCAGCCCCAGCATTTT.

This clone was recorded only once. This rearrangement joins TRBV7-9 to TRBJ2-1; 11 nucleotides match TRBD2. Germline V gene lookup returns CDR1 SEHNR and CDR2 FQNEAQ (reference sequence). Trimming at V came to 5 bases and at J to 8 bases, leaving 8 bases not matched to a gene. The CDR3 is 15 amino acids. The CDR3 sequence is CASSPLAGGLDEQFF. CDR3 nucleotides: TGTGCCAGCAGCCCTCTAGCGGGAGGTCTGGATGAGCAGTTCTTC.

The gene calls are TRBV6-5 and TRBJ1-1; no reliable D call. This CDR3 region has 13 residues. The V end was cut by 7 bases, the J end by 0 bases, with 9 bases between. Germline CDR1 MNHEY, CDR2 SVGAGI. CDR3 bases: TGTGCCAGCACGCGGGCCATGAACACTGAAGCTTTCTTT. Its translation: CASTRAMNTEAFF.

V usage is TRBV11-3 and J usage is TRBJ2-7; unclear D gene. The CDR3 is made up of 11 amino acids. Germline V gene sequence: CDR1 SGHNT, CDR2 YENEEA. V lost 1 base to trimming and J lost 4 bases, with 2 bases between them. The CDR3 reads CASSLVYEQYF. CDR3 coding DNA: TGTGCCAGCAGCTTAGTATACGAGCAGTACTTC.

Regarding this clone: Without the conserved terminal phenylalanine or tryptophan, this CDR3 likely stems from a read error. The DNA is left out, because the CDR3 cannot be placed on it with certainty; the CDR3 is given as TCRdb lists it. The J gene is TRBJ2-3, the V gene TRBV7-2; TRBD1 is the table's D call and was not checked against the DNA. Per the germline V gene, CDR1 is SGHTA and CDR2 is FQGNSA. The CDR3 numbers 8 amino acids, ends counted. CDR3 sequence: CASSRDRE.

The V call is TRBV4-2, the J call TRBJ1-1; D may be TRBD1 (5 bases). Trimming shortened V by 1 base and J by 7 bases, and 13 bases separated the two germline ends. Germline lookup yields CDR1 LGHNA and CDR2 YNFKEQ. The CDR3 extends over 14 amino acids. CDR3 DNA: TGTGCCAGCAGCCAAGGTGGGGCCGGGGTTGAAGCTTTCTTT. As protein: CASSQGGAGVEAFF.

The CDR3 here is CATSREAPPSEAFF. CDR3 coding DNA: TGTGCCACCAGCAGAGAGGCTCCGCCCTCTGAAGCTTTCTTT. The genes are TRBV15 and TRBJ1-1; D unclear. V lost 0 bases and J lost 6, with 11 bases in between. Germline values: CDR1 LNHNV, CDR2 YYDKDF (reference sequence). The CDR3 runs to 14 residues.

The CDR3 bases are TGTGCCAGCAGACCCCCGGGACAGCCCGACGGTGAGCAGTTCTTC. This codes for CASRPPGQPDGEQFF. The V gene is TRBV6-5, the J gene TRBJ2-1; 7 nucleotides align to TRBD1. The V gene end was trimmed by 6 bases and the J gene end by 9 bases; junction bases not matched to a gene: 14. The CDR3 is made up of 15 amino acids. CDR1 and CDR2 (germline): MNHEY, SVGAGI.

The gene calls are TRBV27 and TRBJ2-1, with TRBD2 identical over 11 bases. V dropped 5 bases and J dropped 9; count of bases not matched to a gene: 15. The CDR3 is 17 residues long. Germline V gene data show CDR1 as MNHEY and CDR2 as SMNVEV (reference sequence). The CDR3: CASSPRVAGGRVGEQFF. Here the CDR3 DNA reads TGTGCCAGCAGTCCCCGGGTAGCGGGAGGGAGAGTAGGTGAGCAGTTCTTC.

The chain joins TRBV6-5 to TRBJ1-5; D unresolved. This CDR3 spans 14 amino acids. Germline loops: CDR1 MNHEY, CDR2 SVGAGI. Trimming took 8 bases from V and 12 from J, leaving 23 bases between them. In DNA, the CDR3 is TGTGCCAGCGGGAAGGACCGAGGATTTCAGGTCCAGCATTTT. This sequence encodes CASGKDRGFQVQHF.

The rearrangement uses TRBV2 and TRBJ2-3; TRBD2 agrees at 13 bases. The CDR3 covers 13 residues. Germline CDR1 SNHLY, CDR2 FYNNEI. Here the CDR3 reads CARTSGSADTQYF. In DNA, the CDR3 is TGTGCTAGGACTAGCGGGAGCGCAGATACGCAGTATTTT.

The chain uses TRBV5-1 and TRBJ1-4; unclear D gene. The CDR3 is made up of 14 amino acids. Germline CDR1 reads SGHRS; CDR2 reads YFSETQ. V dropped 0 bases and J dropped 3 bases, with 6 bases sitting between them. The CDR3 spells CASSLAGPNEKLFF. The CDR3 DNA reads TGCGCCAGCAGCTTGGCAGGACCTAATGAAAAACTGTTTTTT.

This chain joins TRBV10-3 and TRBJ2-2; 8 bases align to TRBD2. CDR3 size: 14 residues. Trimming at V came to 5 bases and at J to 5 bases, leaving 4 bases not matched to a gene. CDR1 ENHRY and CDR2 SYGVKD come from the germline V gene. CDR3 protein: CAISTSGDTGELFF. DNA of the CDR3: TGTGCCATCAGTACTAGCGGAGATACCGGGGAGCTGTTTTTT.

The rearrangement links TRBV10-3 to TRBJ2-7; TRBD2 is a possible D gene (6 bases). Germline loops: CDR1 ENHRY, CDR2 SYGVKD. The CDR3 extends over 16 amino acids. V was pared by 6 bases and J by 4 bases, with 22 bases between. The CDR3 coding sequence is TGTGCCATCAGCCTTGGGGGGAGAGGAGAAGGATACGAGCAGTACTTC. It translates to CAISLGGRGEGYEQYF.